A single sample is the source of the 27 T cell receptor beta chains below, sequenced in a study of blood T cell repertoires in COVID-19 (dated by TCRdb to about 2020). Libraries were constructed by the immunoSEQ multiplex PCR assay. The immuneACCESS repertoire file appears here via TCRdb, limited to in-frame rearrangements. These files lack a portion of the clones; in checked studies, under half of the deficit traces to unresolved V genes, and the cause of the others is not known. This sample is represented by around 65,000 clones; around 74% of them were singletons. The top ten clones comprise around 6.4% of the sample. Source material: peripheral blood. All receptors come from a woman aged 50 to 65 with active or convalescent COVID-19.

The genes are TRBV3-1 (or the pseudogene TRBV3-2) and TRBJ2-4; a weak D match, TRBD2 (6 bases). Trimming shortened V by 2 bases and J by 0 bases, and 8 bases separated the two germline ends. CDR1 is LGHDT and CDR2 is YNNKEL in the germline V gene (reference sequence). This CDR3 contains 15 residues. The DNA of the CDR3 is TGTGCCAGCAGCCAACCGGGACTAGCCAAAAACATTCAGTACTTC. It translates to CASSQPGLAKNIQYF.

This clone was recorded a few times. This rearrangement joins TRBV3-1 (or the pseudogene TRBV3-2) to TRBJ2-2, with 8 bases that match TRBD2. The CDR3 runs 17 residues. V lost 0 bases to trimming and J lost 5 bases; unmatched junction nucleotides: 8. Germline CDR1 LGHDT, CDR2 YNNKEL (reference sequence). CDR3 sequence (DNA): TGTGCCAGCAGCCAAGAACGGGAGGGCCGGAGGACCGGGGAGCTGTTTTTT. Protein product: CASSQEREGRRTGELFF.

CDR3 residues: CASSELYSLGGDSPLHF. CDR3 sequence (DNA): TGTGCCAGCAGTGAACTTTATTCGCTAGGGGGTGATTCACCCCTCCACTTT. The rearrangement links TRBV6-1 to TRBJ1-6; D possibly corresponds to TRBD1 (6 bases). CDR3 length: 17 residues. The germline gives CDR1 MNHNS, CDR2 SASEGT. V lost 2 bases, J lost 8 bases, and 19 bases lay in between.

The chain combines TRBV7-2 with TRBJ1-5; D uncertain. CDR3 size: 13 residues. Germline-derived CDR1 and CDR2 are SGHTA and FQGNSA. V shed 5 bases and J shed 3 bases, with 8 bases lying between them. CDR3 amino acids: CASSPTYNQPQHF. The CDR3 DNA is TGTGCCAGCAGCCCCACATACAATCAGCCCCAGCATTTT.

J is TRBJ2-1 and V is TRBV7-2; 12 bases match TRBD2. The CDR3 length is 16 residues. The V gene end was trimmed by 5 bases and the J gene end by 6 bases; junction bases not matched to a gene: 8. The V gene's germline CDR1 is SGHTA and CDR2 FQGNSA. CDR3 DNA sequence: TGTGCCAGCAGCCCCGATCTAGCGGGAGGGTCCAATGAGCAGTTCTTC. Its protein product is CASSPDLAGGSNEQFF.

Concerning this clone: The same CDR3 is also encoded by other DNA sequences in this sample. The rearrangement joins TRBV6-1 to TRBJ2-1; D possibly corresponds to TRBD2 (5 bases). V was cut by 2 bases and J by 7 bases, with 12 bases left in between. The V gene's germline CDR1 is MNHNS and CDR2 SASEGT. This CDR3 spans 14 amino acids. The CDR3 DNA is TGTGCCAGCAGTGAATTACGGGGTTATAATGAGCAGTTCTTC. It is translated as CASSELRGYNEQFF.

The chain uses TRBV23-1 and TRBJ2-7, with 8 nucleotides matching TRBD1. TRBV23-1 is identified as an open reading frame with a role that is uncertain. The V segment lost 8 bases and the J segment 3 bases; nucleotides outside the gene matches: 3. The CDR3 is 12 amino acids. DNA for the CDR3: TGCGCCAGCGCGGACAGGGACTACGAGCAGTACTTC. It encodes CASADRDYEQYF.

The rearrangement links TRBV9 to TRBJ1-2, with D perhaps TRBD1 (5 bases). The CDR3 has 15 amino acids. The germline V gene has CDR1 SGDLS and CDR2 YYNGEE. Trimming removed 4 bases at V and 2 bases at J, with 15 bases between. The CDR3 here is CASSPVPGYNYGYTF. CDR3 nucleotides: TGTGCCAGCAGCCCCGTCCCAGGGTACAACTATGGCTACACCTTC.

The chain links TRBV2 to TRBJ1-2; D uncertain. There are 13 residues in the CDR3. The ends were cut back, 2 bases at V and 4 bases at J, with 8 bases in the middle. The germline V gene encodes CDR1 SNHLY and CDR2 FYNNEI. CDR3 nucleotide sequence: TGTGCCAGCAGTGAAAGCAAGTCCTATGGCTACACCTTC. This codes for CASSESKSYGYTF. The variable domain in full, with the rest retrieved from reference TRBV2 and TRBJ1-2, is EPEVTQTPSHQVTQMGQEVILRCVPISNHLYFYWYRQILGQKVEFLVSFYNNEISEKSEIFDDQFSVERPDGSNFTLKIRSTKLEDSAMYFCASSESKSYGYTFGSGTRLTVV.

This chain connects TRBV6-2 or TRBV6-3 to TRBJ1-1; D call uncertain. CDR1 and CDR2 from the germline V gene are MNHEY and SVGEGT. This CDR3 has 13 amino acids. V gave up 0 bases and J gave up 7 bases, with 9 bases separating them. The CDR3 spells CASSYSAMSEAFF. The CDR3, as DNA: TGTGCCAGCAGTTACTCAGCCATGAGTGAAGCTTTCTTT.

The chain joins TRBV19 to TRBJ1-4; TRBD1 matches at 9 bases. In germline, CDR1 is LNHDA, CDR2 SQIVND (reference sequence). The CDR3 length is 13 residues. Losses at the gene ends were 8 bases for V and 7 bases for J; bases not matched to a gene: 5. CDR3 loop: CASSQGAGEKLFF. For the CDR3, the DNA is TGTGCCAGTTCACAGGGGGCAGGTGAAAAACTGTTTTTT.

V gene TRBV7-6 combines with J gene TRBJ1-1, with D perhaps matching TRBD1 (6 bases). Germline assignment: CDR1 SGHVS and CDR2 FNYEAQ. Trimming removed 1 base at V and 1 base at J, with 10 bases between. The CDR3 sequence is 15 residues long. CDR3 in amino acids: CASSLEGVGNTEAFF. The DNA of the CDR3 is TGTGCCAGCAGCTTAGAGGGGGTAGGGAACACTGAAGCTTTCTTT. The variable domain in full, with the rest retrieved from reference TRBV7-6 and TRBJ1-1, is GAGVSQSPRYKVTKRGQDVALRCDPISGHVSLYWYRQALGQGPEFLTYFNYEAQQDKSGLPNDRFSAERPEGSISTLTIQRTEQRDSAMYRCASSLEGVGNTEAFFGQGTRLTVV.

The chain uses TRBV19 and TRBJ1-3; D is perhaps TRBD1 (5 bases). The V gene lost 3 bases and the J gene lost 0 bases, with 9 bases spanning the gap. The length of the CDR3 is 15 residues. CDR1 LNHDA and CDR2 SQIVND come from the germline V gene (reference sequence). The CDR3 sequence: CASSINRPSGNTIYF. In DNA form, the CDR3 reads TGTGCCAGTAGTATCAACAGGCCCTCTGGAAACACCATATATTTT.

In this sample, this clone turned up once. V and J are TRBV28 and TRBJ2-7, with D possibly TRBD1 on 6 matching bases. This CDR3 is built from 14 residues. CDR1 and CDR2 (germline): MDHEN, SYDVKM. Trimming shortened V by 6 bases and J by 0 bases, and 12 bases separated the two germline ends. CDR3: CASRAGGLSYEQYF. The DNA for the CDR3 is TGTGCCAGCAGGGCTGGGGGCCTCTCCTACGAGCAGTACTTC.

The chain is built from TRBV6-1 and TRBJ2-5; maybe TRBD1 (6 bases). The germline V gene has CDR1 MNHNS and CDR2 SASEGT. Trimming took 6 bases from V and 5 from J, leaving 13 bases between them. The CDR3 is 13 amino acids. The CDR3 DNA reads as TGTGCCAGCAGGTACGGACAGCTTGAGACCCAGTACTTC. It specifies CASRYGQLETQYF.

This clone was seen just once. CDR3: CASSGDRGGEQYF. The CDR3, as DNA: TGTGCCAGCAGTGGAGACAGGGGGGGGGAGCAGTACTTC. The genes are TRBV25-1 and TRBJ2-7; TRBD1 agrees at 9 bases. There are 13 residues in the CDR3. V dropped 4 bases and J dropped 7; count of bases not matched to a gene: 5. Germline loops: CDR1 MGHDK, CDR2 SYGVNS.

In DNA, the CDR3 is TGTGCCAGCAGCCCGGGACAGGGGGCACATGAGCAGTTCTTC. This codes for CASSPGQGAHEQFF. This chain uses TRBV7-2 with TRBJ2-1; TRBD1 matches at 12 bases. CDR1 and CDR2 from the germline V gene are SGHTA and FQGNSA. The V segment lost 5 bases and the J segment 8 bases; nucleotides outside the gene matches: 4. This CDR3 comprises 14 residues.

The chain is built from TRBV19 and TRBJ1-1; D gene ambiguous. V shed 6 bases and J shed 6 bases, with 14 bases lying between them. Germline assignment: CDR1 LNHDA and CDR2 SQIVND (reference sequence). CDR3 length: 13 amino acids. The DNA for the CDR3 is TGTGCCAGTAGCCTAGTCCGATATTCTGAAGCTTTCTTT. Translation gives CASSLVRYSEAFF.

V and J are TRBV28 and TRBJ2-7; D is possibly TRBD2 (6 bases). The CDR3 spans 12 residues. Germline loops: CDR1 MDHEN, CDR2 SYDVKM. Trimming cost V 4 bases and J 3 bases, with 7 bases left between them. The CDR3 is CASSSGLYEQYF. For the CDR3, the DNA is TGTGCCAGCAGTTCGGGACTCTACGAGCAGTACTTC.

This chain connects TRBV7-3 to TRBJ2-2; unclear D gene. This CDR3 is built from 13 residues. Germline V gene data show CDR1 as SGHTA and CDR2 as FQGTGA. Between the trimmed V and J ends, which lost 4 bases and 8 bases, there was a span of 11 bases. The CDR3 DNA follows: TGTGCCAGCAGCTCCGGTCTGTCGGGGGAGCTGTTTTTT. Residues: CASSSGLSGELFF.

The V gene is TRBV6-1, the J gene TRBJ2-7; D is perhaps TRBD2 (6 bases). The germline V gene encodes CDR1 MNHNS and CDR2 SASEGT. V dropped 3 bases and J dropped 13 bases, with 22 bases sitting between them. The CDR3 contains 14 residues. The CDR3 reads CASSDKGRVSGDYF. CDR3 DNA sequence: TGTGCCAGCAGTGACAAAGGAAGGGTCTCGGGAGATTACTTC.

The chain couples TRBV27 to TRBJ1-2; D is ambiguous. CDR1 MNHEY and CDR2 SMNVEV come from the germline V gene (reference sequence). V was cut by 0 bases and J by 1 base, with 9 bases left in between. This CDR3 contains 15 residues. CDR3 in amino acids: CASSLSARDNYGYTF. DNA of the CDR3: TGTGCCAGCAGTTTATCAGCCCGGGATAACTATGGCTACACCTTC.

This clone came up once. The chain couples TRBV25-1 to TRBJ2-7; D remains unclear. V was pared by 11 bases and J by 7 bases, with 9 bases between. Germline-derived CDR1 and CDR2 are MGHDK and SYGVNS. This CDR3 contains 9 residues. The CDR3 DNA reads TGTGCCCCGGTCTTGGAGCAGTACTTC. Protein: CAPVLEQYF.

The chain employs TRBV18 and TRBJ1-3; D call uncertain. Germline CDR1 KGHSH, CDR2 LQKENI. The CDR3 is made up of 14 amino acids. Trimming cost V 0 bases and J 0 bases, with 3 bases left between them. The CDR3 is CASSPPFSGNTIYF. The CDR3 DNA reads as TGTGCCAGCTCACCACCCTTCTCTGGAAACACCATATATTTT.

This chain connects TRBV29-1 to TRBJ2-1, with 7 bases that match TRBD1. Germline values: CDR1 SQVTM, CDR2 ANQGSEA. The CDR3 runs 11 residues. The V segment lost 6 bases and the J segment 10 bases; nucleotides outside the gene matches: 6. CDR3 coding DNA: TGCAGCGTGGCCCCGACAGGGGAGCAGTTCTTC. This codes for CSVAPTGEQFF.

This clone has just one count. CDR3 DNA: TGTGCCAGCACTATATCAGACTCTTCAAACACTGAAGCTTTCTTT. It yields the protein CASTISDSSNTEAFF. The rearrangement joins TRBV21-1 to TRBJ1-1. TRBV21-1 is a listed pseudogene. The CDR3 is 15 residues long.

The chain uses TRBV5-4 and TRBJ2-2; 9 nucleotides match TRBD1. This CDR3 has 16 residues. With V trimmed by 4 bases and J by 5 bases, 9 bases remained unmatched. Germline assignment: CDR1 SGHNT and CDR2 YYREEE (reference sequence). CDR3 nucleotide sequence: TGTGCCAGCAGCCCTACAGGGGGCGCGGAGACCGGGGAGCTGTTTTTT. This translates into CASSPTGGAETGELFF. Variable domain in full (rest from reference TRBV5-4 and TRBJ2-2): ETGVTQSPTHLIKTRGQQVTLRCSSQSGHNTVSWYQQALGQGPQFIFQYYREEENGRGNFPPRFSGLQFPNYSSELNVNALELDDSALYLCASSPTGGAETGELFFGEGSRLTVL.